The 30 T cell receptor beta chains below were found in one sample sequenced in a study of blood T cell repertoires in COVID-19. Profiled with immunoSEQ multiplex PCR; TCRdb holds only in-frame clones, not every one. This table has about 240,000 clones, more than 85% appearing once. Sequenced sample: PBMCs or T cells enriched from blood (not recorded which). The receptors originated from a middle-aged man who had recovered from COVID-19.

V usage is TRBV10-2 and J usage is TRBJ1-4; D perhaps matches TRBD1 (6 bases). CDR3 length: 16 residues. The V and J ends lost 4 bases and 0 bases respectively, with 12 bases between them. The V gene's germline CDR1 is WSHSY and CDR2 SAAADI. Here the CDR3 DNA reads TGCGCCAGCAGTGCCTCAGACAGGACAACTAATGAAAAACTGTTTTTT. This translates into CASSASDRTTNEKLFF.

V usage is TRBV7-3 and J usage is TRBJ1-3; maybe TRBD1 (5 bases). Germline CDR1 and CDR2: SGHTA and FQGTGA. The CDR3 contains 15 residues. The V end was cut by 5 bases, the J end by 4 bases, with 15 bases between. CDR3 nucleotide sequence: TGTGCCAGCAGCCCCCGCGGGGGAAAGGGAAACACCATATATTTT. Translation gives CASSPRGGKGNTIYF. The full variable domain, completed using reference TRBV7-3 and TRBJ1-3, is GAGVSQTPSNKVTEKGKYVELRCDPISGHTALYWYRQSLGQGPEFLIYFQGTGAADDSGLPNDRFFAVRPEGSVSTLKIQRTERGDSAVYLCASSPRGGKGNTIYFGEGSWLTVV.

The chain uses TRBV15 and TRBJ2-3, with 10 bases that match TRBD2. The CDR3 has 16 residues. Germline V CDR1 and CDR2: LNHNV, YYDKDF (reference sequence). With 0 bases clipped from V and 6 bases from J, the junction kept 6 bases outside the gene matches. CDR3 in amino acids: CATSRDPAGGPDTQYF. The CDR3 DNA is TGTGCCACCAGCAGAGATCCAGCGGGAGGGCCTGATACGCAGTATTTT.

V usage is TRBV19 and J usage is TRBJ2-7; 8 bases fit TRBD1. The germline V gene encodes CDR1 LNHDA and CDR2 SQIVND (reference sequence). There are 14 residues in the CDR3. Trimming removed 5 bases from V and 4 bases from J; junction bases left unmatched: 7. CDR3 sequence reads: CASSARDRYYEQYF. The CDR3 DNA follows: TGTGCCAGTAGTGCCCGGGACAGGTATTACGAGCAGTACTTC.

The chain employs TRBV5-6 and TRBJ2-7; 7 positions match TRBD1. The germline gives CDR1 SGHDT, CDR2 YYEEEE. This CDR3 is 14 amino acids long. The junction had 9 bases not matched to a gene; V was cut back by 3 bases and J by 6 bases. The CDR3 DNA reads as TGTGCCAGCAGCTCACCAGGGACAGTCCTCGAGCAGTACTTC. It codes for CASSSPGTVLEQYF.

The rearrangement uses TRBV6-5 and TRBJ1-6; D possibly corresponds to TRBD1 (6 bases). Trimming stripped 6 bases from V and 14 bases from J, with 14 bases between. The CDR3 length is 12 residues. Germline V lookup: CDR1 MNHEY, CDR2 SVGAGI. The CDR3 DNA is TGTGCCAGCAGGGGGGCTGGATTGTCCCTCCACTTT. Its translation is CASRGAGLSLHF.

This rearrangement joins TRBV7-6 to TRBJ1-1; D is unclear. Germline assignment: CDR1 SGHVS and CDR2 FNYEAQ. CDR3 length equals 14 residues. V was clipped by 5 bases and J by 4 bases, with 14 bases between them. For the CDR3, the DNA is TGTGCCAGCAGCCCCTCTAGATGGAGCACTGAAGCTTTCTTT. This encodes CASSPSRWSTEAFF.

The rearrangement joins TRBV6-5 to TRBJ1-6, with 9 bases fitting TRBD1. The germline V gene encodes CDR1 MNHEY and CDR2 SVGAGI. The CDR3 extends over 15 amino acids. V shed 10 bases, J shed 5 bases, and the junction held 9 bases outside the gene matches. For the CDR3, the DNA is TGTGCCACCGGTGGGGACAGGGATCATAATTCACCCCTCCACTTT. It specifies CATGGDRDHNSPLHF.

The chain employs TRBV7-8 and TRBJ2-5; perhaps TRBD1 as D (5 bases). V gave up 3 bases and J gave up 4 bases, with 12 bases separating them. The CDR3 is 14 amino acids. CDR1 SGHVS and CDR2 FQNEAQ come from the germline V gene. CDR3 loop: CASSFRVGPETQYF. CDR3 sequence (DNA): TGTGCCAGCAGCTTCCGGGTGGGGCCAGAGACCCAGTACTTC.

The chain has TRBV10-3 and TRBJ2-7, with TRBD2 matching 10 bases. The CDR3 consists of 15 residues. Looked up from germline, CDR1 is ENHRY and CDR2 is SYGVKD. The junction had 6 bases not matched to a gene; V was cut back by 2 bases and J by 5 bases. The chain's CDR3 is CAISEAVAGGHEQYF. The CDR3 coding sequence is TGTGCCATCAGTGAGGCGGTAGCGGGAGGACACGAGCAGTACTTC.

The rearrangement links TRBV21-1 to TRBJ1-5; the table names TRBD1, a call not compared with the DNA. TRBV21-1 has pseudogene status. CDR3 size: 15 residues. As DNA, the CDR3 is TGTGCCAGCAGCAAAGTGGCACAGGGGGGTCAGCCCCAGCATTTT. It encodes CASSKVAQGGQPQHF.

The CDR3 DNA is TGTGCCAGCAGCCCAGACCTCAGGGGGGATTTCTACGAGCAGTACTTC. It specifies CASSPDLRGDFYEQYF. The chain recombines TRBV3-1 (or the pseudogene TRBV3-2) with TRBJ2-7, with D tentatively TRBD1 (7 bases). Germline CDR1 LGHDT, CDR2 YNNKEL (reference sequence). The CDR3 runs to 16 residues. Trimming removed 4 bases from V and 3 bases from J, with 19 bases in between.

The table lists this clone with many counts. V usage is TRBV6-2 or TRBV6-3 and J usage is TRBJ1-4; D not resolved. With 5 bases removed from V and 2 bases from J, the gap between germline ends came to 18 bases. The germline gives CDR1 MNHEY, CDR2 SVGEGT. The CDR3 runs 17 residues. The CDR3 protein is CASSQRDSGWTNEKLFF. The DNA for the CDR3 is TGTGCCAGCAGTCAGCGCGATTCGGGATGGACTAATGAAAAACTGTTTTTT.

V usage is TRBV9 and J usage is TRBJ1-1, with 7 positions matching TRBD1. V was clipped by 2 bases and J by 4 bases; unmatched bases: 5. The germline V gene has CDR1 SGDLS and CDR2 YYNGEE. The CDR3 totals 14 residues. CDR3: CASSVGDSGTEAFF. The CDR3 DNA sequence: TGTGCCAGCAGCGTTGGGGACAGTGGCACTGAAGCTTTCTTT.

This rearrangement joins TRBV4-2 to TRBJ2-3; 10 nucleotides match TRBD2. Germline-derived CDR1 and CDR2 are LGHNA and YNFKEQ. The CDR3 covers 18 residues. V lost 1 base to trimming and J lost 2 bases; unmatched junction nucleotides: 9. The CDR3 spells CASSQGTSGNYPTDTQYF. The CDR3 DNA sequence: TGTGCCAGCAGCCAAGGGACTAGCGGTAACTATCCCACAGATACGCAGTATTTT.

This chain uses TRBV6-1 with TRBJ2-7; 9 bases align to TRBD2. J was trimmed by 2 bases and V by 3 bases; bases with no gene match: 5. The CDR3 sequence is 15 residues long. Germline CDR1 MNHNS, CDR2 SASEGT. Here the CDR3 reads CASSDGIAGAYEQYF. In nucleotides, the CDR3 is TGTGCCAGCAGTGATGGTATAGCGGGGGCCTACGAGCAGTACTTC.

This sequence joins TRBV3-1 (or the pseudogene TRBV3-2) and TRBJ2-2, with D perhaps matching TRBD2 (5 bases). V was trimmed by 1 base and J by 6 bases, leaving 12 bases between them. The CDR3 contains 15 residues. CDR1 LGHDT and CDR2 YNNKEL come from the germline V gene (reference sequence). The CDR3 region has the DNA TGTGCCAGCAGCCAAGTTCGGGGTATGGCCGGGGAGCTGTTTTTT. Translating it yields CASSQVRGMAGELFF.

The CDR3 reads CASSTTSGTYEQYF. The CDR3 region has the DNA TGTGCCAGTAGTACGACTAGCGGGACCTACGAGCAGTACTTC. The V call is TRBV19, the J call TRBJ2-7; 11 bases align to TRBD2. Per germline, CDR1 LNHDA and CDR2 SQIVND (reference sequence). The CDR3 sequence is 14 residues long. Germline trimming cut 4 bases from V and 2 bases from J; bases unmatched to any gene: 1.

The chain is built from TRBV3-1 (or the pseudogene TRBV3-2) and TRBJ1-4; no clear D gene. V was cut by 0 bases and J by 8 bases, with 10 bases left in between. The germline gives CDR1 LGHDT, CDR2 YNNKEL (reference sequence). This CDR3 spans 14 amino acids. This CDR3 reads CASSQESSSEKLFF. CDR3 DNA: TGTGCCAGCAGCCAAGAGTCCAGTAGCGAAAAACTGTTTTTT.

The rearrangement uses TRBV20-1 and TRBJ1-1; TRBD1 matches at 10 bases. CDR3 length: 11 residues. Germline trimming cut 5 bases from V and 10 bases from J; bases unmatched to any gene: 4. CDR1 DFQATT and CDR2 SNEGSKA come from the germline V gene (reference sequence). The CDR3 sequence is CSAGGDRGAFF. CDR3 nucleotides: TGCAGTGCTGGAGGGGACAGGGGAGCTTTCTTT.

The rearrangement links TRBV5-6 to TRBJ1-4; D is unresolved. CDR3 length: 15 amino acids. Germline CDR1 is SGHDT and CDR2 is YYEEEE. Trimming cost V 1 base and J 6 bases, with 13 bases left between them. The CDR3, as DNA: TGTGCCAGCAGCTTGTTGGATGAGGTGGATGAAAAACTGTTTTTT. Translation gives CASSLLDEVDEKLFF.

The chain employs TRBV12-3 or TRBV12-4 and TRBJ1-2, with unresolved D. There are 12 residues in the CDR3. Trimming took 5 bases from V and 8 from J, leaving 12 bases between them. Written as DNA, the CDR3 is TGTGCCAGCAGTCTGTCGGGGAACGGCTACACCTTC. Translating gives CASSLSGNGYTF.

The chain has TRBV25-1 and TRBJ2-5, with D perhaps matching TRBD1 (7 bases). The CDR3 is 15 residues long. Trimming shortened V by 2 bases and J by 2 bases, and 12 bases separated the two germline ends. Germline V lookup: CDR1 MGHDK, CDR2 SYGVNS. The CDR3 DNA reads as TGTGCCAGCAGTGAAGGCAGGGGGGTTCAAGAGACCCAGTACTTC. Amino acid sequence: CASSEGRGVQETQYF.

This chain joins TRBV2 and TRBJ2-3, with 8 bases fitting TRBD1. The CDR3 covers 14 residues. Germline V CDR1 and CDR2: SNHLY, FYNNEI. Unmatched junction bases numbered 1, after V lost 4 bases and J lost 1 base. CDR3 bases: TGTGCCAGCAGTGGGGGACAGGGCACAGATACGCAGTATTTT. Its protein product is CASSGGQGTDTQYF. The full variable domain, its missing parts supplied by reference TRBV2 and TRBJ2-3, is EPEVTQTPSHQVTQMGQEVILRCVPISNHLYFYWYRQILGQKVEFLVSFYNNEISEKSEIFDDQFSVERPDGSNFTLKIRSTKLEDSAMYFCASSGGQGTDTQYFGPGTRLTVL.

DNA for the CDR3: TGTGCCAGCAGTTTCGGGGGAATTGGAAACACCATATATTTT. Its translation is CASSFGGIGNTIYF. V usage is TRBV28 and J usage is TRBJ1-3, with D tentatively TRBD1 (5 bases). This CDR3 spans 14 amino acids. Germline CDR1 reads MDHEN; CDR2 reads SYDVKM. V was shortened by 3 bases and J by 3 bases, with 9 bases between the two germline ends.

The chain employs TRBV19 and TRBJ2-5; 7 bases agree with TRBD1. Germline lookup yields CDR1 LNHDA and CDR2 SQIVND (reference sequence). This CDR3 spans 15 amino acids. V was pared by 7 bases and J by 2 bases, with 10 bases of the junction left unmatched. The CDR3 sequence is CASKEGAHAQETQYF. In nucleotides, the CDR3 is TGTGCCAGTAAAGAGGGGGCCCATGCTCAAGAGACCCAGTACTTC.

The V and J genes are TRBV14 and TRBJ1-2, with D perhaps TRBD1 (6 bases). CDR3 size: 16 residues. CDR1 SGHDN and CDR2 FVKESK come from the germline V gene. Trimming shortened V by 0 bases and J by 4 bases, and 15 bases separated the two germline ends. CDR3 sequence reads: CASSQDHLGQLYGYTF. CDR3 nucleotides: TGTGCCAGCAGCCAAGATCACCTGGGACAACTCTATGGCTACACCTTC.

The chain carries TRBV7-6 and TRBJ2-7, with TRBD1 as a possible D gene (6 bases). V was shortened by 5 bases and J by 7 bases, with 18 bases between the two germline ends. The CDR3 is 14 residues long. Germline CDR1 SGHVS, CDR2 FNYEAQ. CDR3 coding DNA: TGTGCCAGCAGCCAGTCCACGGACAGATCTGAGCAGTACTTC. Amino acid sequence: CASSQSTDRSEQYF.

V usage is TRBV25-1 and J usage is TRBJ2-7; 10 positions match TRBD1. The germline V gene has CDR1 MGHDK and CDR2 SYGVNS. The CDR3 has 16 amino acids. V shed 5 bases, J shed 2 bases, and the junction held 9 bases outside the gene matches. CDR3 in DNA: TGTGCCAGCAGTTCTACCCCGGGACAGGGGACCTACGAGCAGTACTTC. This encodes CASSSTPGQGTYEQYF.

The J gene is TRBJ1-4, the V gene TRBV11-2, with a tentative D call TRBD1 (5 bases). Germline V lookup: CDR1 SGHAT, CDR2 FQNNGV. The CDR3 consists of 14 residues. V was clipped by 0 bases and J by 6 bases, with 8 bases between them. The CDR3 loop reads CASSLDRVHEKLFF. DNA for the CDR3: TGTGCCAGCAGCTTAGACAGGGTTCATGAAAAACTGTTTTTT.